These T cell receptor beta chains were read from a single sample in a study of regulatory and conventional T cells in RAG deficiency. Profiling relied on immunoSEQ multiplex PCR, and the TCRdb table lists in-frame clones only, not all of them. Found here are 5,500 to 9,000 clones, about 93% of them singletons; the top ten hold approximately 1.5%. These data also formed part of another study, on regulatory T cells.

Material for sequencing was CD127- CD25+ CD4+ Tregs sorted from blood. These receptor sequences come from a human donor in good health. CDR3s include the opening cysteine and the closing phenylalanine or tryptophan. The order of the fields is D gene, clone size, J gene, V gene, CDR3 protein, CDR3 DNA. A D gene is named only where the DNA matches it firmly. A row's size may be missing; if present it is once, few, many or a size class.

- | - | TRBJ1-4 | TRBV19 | CASRRDTALGKLFF | TGTGCCAGTCGCCGGGACACAGCCCTTGGAAAACTGTTTTTT
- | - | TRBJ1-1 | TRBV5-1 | CASSSLGLSNTEAFF | TGCGCCAGCAGCTCACTCGGACTATCGAACACTGAAGCTTTCTTT
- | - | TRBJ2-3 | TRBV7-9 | CASSSITIVGLTDTQYF | TGTGCCAGCAGCTCAATTACCATCGTGGGGCTCACAGATACGCAGTATTTT
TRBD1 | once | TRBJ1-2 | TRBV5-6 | CASQQGDYGYTF | TGTGCCAGTCAACAGGGGGACTATGGCTACACCTTC
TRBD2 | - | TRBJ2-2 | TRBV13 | CASSRLAGNTGELFF | TGTGCCAGCAGCCGACTAGCGGGGAACACCGGGGAACTGTTTTTT
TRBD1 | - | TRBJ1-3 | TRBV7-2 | CASSYGQGENTIYF | TGTGCCAGCAGCTACGGACAGGGAGAAAACACCATATATTTT
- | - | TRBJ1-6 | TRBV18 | CASSLNHPQGGYGSPLHF | TGTGCCAGCTCTCTCAACCACCCACAGGGTGGATATGGTTCACCCCTCCACTTT
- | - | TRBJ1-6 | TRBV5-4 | CASSLVGGRNSPLHF | TGTGCCAGCAGCTTGGTAGGGGGTAGAAATTCACCCCTCCACTTT
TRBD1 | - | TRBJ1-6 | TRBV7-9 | CASSPETGGATSPLHF | TGTGCCAGCAGCCCAGAGACAGGGGGCGCCACTTCACCCCTCCACTTT
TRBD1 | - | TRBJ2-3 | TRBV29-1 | CSTRTGHTDTQYF | TGCAGCACCCGGACAGGGCACACAGATACGCAGTATTTT
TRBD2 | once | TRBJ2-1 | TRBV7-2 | CASSLLAGTSYNEQFF | TGTGCCAGCAGCTTACTAGCGGGGACGTCCTACAATGAGCAGTTCTTC
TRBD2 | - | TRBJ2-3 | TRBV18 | CASSPLAGDFYTDTQYF | TGTGCCAGCTCACCCTTAGCGGGGGACTTTTACACAGATACGCAGTATTTT
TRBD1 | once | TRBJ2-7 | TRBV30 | CAWRGLADRGTYEQYF | TGTGCCTGGAGGGGGCTTGCCGACAGGGGTACCTACGAGCAGTACTTC
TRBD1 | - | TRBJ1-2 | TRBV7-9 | CASSSGQGLYGYTF | TGTGCCAGCAGCTCGGGACAGGGCCTCTATGGCTACACCTTC
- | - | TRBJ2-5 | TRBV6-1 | CASIGARKAQYF | TGTGCTTCTATAGGGGCCCGTAAGGCCCAGTACTTC
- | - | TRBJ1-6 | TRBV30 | CAWSVQVSPLHF | TGTGCCTGGAGTGTCCAGGTTTCACCCCTCCACTTT
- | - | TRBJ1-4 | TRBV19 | CASTVDWTWEKLFF | TGTGCCAGTACTGTGGACTGGACTTGGGAAAAACTGTTTTTT
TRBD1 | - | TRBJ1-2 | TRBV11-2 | CASSFTGGAGYTF | TGTGCCAGCAGCTTTACAGGGGGCGCTGGCTACACCTTC
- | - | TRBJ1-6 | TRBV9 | CASSVDSSNSPLHF | TGTGCCAGCAGCGTAGACAGCTCCAATTCCCCCCTCCACTTT
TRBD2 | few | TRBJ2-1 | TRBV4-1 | CASSQGIRGGGFGDEQFF | TGCGCCAGCAGCCAGGGGATTCGGGGCGGGGGGTTCGGGGATGAGCAGTTCTTC
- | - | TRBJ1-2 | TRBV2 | CAGRGSRAASYTF | TGTGCCGGTAGGGGGTCCAGGGCTGCGAGCTACACCTTC
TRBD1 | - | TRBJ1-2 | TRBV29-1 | CSATGTGAGYGYTF | TGCAGCGCCACAGGGACAGGGGCGGGCTATGGCTACACCTTC
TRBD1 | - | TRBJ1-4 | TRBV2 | CASSLQGAALEKLFF | TGTGCCAGCAGTCTCCAGGGGGCCGCCTTGGAAAAACTGTTTTTT
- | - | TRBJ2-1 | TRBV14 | CASSPPRWGAYNEQFF | TGTGCCAGCAGCCCCCCGAGATGGGGGGCCTACAATGAGCAGTTCTTC
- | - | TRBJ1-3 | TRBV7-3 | CASSLGQPFSGNTIYF | TGTGCCAGCAGCTTAGGCCAACCCTTCTCTGGAAACACCATATATTTT
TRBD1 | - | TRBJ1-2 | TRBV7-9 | CASSRPGQGREGYTF | TGTGCCAGCAGCCGCCCGGGACAGGGGAGAGAGGGCTACACCTTC
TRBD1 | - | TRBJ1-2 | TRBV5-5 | CASSLDWGPGQGGYTF | TGTGCCAGCAGCTTGGATTGGGGACCGGGACAGGGAGGCTACACCTTC
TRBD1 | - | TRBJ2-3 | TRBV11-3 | CASSSRGGRDTQYF | TGTGCCAGCTCCTCGAGAGGGGGCAGAGATACGCAGTATTTT
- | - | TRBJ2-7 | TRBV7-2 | CASSLGGPAQYF | TGTGCCAGCAGCTTAGGCGGTCCCGCGCAGTACTTC
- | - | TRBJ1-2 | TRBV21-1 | CASSKESAGDGYTF | TGTGCCAGCAGCAAAGAAAGTGCAGGGGACGGCTACACCTTC
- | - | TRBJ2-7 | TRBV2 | CASSGEILRDEQYF | TGTGCCAGCAGTGGGGAGATACTGAGGGACGAGCAGTACTTC
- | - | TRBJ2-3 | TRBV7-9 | CASSLGAGTDTQYF | TGTGCCAGCAGCTTAGGCGCGGGAACAGATACGCAGTATTTT
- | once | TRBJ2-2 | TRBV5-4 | CASSLYGELFF | TGTGCCAGCAGCTTGTACGGGGAGCTGTTTTTT
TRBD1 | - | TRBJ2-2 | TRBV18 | CASSPGQVIGELFF | TGTGCCAGCTCACCGGGACAGGTCATCGGGGAGCTGTTTTTT
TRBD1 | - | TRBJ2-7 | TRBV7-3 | CASSSGTGVYEQYF | TGTGCCAGCAGTTCCGGGACAGGGGTCTACGAGCAGTACTTC
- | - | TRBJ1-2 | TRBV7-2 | CASSPRTASGYGYTF | TGTGCCAGCAGCCCTCGGACCGCCTCGGGGTATGGCTACACCTTC
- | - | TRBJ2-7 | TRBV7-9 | CASSWRVSSYEQYF | TGTGCCAGCAGCTGGCGGGTCAGCTCCTACGAGCAGTACTTC
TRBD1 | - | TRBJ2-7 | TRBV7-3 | CASSWTGGSYEQYF | TGTGCCAGCAGCTGGACAGGGGGCTCCTACGAGCAGTACTTC
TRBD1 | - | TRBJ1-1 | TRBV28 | CASSLGGRGSTEAFF | TGTGCCAGCAGTTTGGGGGGCAGGGGGAGCACTGAAGCTTTCTTT
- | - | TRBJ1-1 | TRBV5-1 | CASSPRVQNTEAFF | TGCGCCAGCAGCCCCAGGGTTCAGAACACTGAAGCTTTCTTT
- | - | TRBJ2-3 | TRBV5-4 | CASSLATDTQYF | TGTGCCAGCAGCTTGGCGACAGATACGCAGTATTTT
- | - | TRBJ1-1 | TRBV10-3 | CAISEPAGASKETVGLFF | TGTGCCATCAGTGAGCCGGCAGGCGCTTCAAAGGAGACAGTAGGTCTGTTCTTT
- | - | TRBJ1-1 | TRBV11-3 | CASSSSYRGAGTEAFF | TGTGCCAGCAGCTCCTCGTATCGGGGGGCTGGGACTGAAGCTTTCTTT
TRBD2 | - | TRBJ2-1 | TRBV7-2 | CASSSWDYQQFF | TGTGCCAGCAGCTCTTGGGACTATCAGCAGTTCTTC
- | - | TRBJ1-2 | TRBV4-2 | CASSQSGATYGYTF | TGTGCCAGCAGCCAAAGCGGGGCGACCTATGGCTACACCTTC
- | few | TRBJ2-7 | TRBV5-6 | CASSSWGSSYEQYF | TGTGCCAGCAGCTCGTGGGGCAGTTCCTACGAGCAGTACTTC
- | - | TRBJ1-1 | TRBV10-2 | CASSGHQGYTEAFF | TGCGCCAGCAGCGGCCACCAGGGGTACACTGAAGCTTTCTTT
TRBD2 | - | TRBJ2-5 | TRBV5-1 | CASNPSGQETQYF | TGCGCCAGCAACCCTAGCGGTCAAGAGACCCAGTACTTC
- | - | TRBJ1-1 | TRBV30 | CAWSVLNTEAFF | TGTGCCTGGAGTGTCTTGAACACTGAAGCTTTCTTT
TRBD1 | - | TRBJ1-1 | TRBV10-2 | CASTPTGSNTEAFF | TGCGCCAGCACTCCGACAGGGAGTAACACTGAAGCTTTCTTT
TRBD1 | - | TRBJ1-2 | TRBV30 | CACPRQGSNYGYTF | TGTGCCTGCCCCCGACAGGGATCTAACTATGGCTACACCTTC
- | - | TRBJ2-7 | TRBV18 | CASSPIVRGMLGPYEQYF | TGTGCCAGCTCACCCATCGTCCGGGGAATGCTGGGTCCCTACGAGCAGTACTTC
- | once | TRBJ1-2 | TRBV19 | CASRLRDTYGYTF | TGTGCCAGCCGCCTCCGGGACACCTATGGCTACACCTTC